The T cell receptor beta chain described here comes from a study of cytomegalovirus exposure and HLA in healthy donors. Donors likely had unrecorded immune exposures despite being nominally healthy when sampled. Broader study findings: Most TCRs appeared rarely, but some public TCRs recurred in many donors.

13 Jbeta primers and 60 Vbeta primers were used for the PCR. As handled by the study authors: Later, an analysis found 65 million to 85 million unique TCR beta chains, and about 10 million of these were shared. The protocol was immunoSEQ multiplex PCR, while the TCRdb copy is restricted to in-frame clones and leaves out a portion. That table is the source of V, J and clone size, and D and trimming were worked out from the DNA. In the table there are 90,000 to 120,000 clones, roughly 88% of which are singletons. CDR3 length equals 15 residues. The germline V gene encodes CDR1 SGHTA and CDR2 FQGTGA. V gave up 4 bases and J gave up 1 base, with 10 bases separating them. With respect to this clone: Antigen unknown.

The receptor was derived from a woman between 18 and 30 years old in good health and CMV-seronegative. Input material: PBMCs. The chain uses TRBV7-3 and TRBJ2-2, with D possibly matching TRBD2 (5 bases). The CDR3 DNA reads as TGTGCCAGCAGCTCCAACCGGGGGAACACCGGGGAGCTGTTTTTT. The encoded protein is CASSSNRGNTGELFF. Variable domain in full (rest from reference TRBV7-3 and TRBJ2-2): GAGVSQTPSNKVTEKGKYVELRCDPISGHTALYWYRQSLGQGPEFLIYFQGTGAADDSGLPNDRFFAVRPEGSVSTLKIQRTERGDSAVYLCASSSNRGNTGELFFGEGSRLTVL.